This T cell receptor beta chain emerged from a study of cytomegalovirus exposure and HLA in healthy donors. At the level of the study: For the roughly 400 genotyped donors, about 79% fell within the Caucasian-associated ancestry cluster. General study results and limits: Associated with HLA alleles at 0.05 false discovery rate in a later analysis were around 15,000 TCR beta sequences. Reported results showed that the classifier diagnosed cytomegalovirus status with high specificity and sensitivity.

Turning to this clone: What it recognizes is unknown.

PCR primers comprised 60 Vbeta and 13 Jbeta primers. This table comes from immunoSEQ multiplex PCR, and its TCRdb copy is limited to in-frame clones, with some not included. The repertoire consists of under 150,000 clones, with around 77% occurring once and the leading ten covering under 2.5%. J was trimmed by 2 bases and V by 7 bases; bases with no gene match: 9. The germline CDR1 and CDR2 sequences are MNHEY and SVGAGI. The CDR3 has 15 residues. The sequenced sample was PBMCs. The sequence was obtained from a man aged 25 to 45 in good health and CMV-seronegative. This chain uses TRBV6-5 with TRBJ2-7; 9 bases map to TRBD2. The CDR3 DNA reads TGTGCCAGCATCCCCGTTAGCGGGAGCGCCTACGAGCAGTACTTC. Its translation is CASIPVSGSAYEQYF.